This T cell receptor beta chain was documented in a study of T cell responses to AZD1222 COVID-19 vaccine. Overall study findings and caveats: Clonal diversity was possibly underestimated, and white British individuals and females predominated among donors. Repertoire sampling occurred only after the peak T cell response. The span of vaccine-associated CD4 TCRs extended across spike, with dominance at 160-218 and 743-854.

The assay was immunoSEQ multiplex PCR, and TCRdb's table has in-frame clones only and misses some. The sample records 95,000 to 110,000 clones, about nine tenths being singletons. Concerning this clone itself: Its cognate antigen is unknown.

The V and J ends lost 3 bases and 0 bases respectively, with 11 bases between them. Germline loops: CDR1 LGHNA, CDR2 YNFKEQ. The CDR3 totals 16 residues. The sequence was obtained from an adult who received the AZD1222 COVID-19 vaccine. The sample here was peripheral blood, taken 28 days after the second AZD1222 dose. The chain recombines TRBV4-2 with TRBJ1-4; D might be TRBD1 (6 bases). The CDR3 DNA is TGTGCCAGCAGCCACAACAGGGACGCAACTAATGAAAAACTGTTTTTT. Translating gives CASSHNRDATNEKLFF.